The clone carrying this TCR beta chain was seen a few times. Its antigen is currently unknown. This sample is drawn from a study of T cells in Graves' hyperthyroidism and ophthalmopathy. On the study more broadly: Peripheral blood was acquired at first diagnosis, ahead of any therapy whatsoever. Study-level points and caveats: Also found in blood were most expanded thyroid clonotypes above 0.001.

Amplified TCR beta CDR3 regions came from RNA transcripts. During a first-round RT-PCR of the TCR CDR3, the HTBI primer set was used. From the multiplex PCR reads, TCRdb called clonotypes with MiXCR, one entry per CDR3 protein. The sample carries fewer than 350,000 distinct CDR3 sequences, 15% to 20% recorded once. The V gene lost 0 bases and the J gene lost 2 bases, with 11 bases spanning the gap. This CDR3 comprises 16 residues. The V gene's germline CDR1 is SGHVS and CDR2 FNYEAQ. The J gene is TRBJ1-3, the V gene TRBV7-6, with D perhaps TRBD1 (5 bases). The sample taken for sequencing was blood. This TCR was sampled from a man between 45 and 60 years old with Graves' ophthalmopathy. The CDR3 sequence: CASSLANRPPGNTIYF. For the CDR3, the DNA is TGTGCCAGCAGCTTAGCTAACAGGCCGCCTGGAAACACCATATATTTT.